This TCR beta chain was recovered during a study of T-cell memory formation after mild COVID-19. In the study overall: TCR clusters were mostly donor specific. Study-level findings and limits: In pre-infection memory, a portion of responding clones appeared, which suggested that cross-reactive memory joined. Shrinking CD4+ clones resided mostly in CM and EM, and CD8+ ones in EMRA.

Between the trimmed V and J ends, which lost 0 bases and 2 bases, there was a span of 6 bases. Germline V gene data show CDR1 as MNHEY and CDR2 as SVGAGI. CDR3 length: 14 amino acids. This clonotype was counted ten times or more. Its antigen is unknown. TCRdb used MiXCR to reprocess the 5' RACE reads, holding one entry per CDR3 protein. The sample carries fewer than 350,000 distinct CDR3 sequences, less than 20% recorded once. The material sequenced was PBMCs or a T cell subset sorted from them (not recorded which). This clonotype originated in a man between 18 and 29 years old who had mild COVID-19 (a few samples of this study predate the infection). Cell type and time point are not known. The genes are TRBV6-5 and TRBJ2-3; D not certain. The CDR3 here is CASSYSEDTDTQYF. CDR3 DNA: TGTGCCAGCAGTTACTCAGAGGACACAGATACGCAGTATTTT.